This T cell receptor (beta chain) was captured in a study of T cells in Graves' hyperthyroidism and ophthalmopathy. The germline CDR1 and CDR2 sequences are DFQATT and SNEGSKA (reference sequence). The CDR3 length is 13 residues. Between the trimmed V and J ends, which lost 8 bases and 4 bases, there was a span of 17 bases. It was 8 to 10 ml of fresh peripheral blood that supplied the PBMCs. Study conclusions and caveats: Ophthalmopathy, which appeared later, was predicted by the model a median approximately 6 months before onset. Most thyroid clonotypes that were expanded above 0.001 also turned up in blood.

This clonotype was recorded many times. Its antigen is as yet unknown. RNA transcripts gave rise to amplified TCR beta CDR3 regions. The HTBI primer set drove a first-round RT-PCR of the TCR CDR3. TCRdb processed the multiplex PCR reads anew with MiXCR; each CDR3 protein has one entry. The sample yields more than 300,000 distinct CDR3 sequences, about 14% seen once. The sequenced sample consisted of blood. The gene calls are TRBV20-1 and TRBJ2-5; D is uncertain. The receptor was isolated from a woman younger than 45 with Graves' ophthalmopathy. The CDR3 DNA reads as TGCAGTCCCCTTCAGCGCTTCGGAGAGACCCAGTACTTC. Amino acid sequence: CSPLQRFGETQYF.